Each of the 23 T cell receptor beta chains below was sequenced from the same sample in a study of blood T cells in healthy people across ages. Primed by a sample-barcoded 5' primer and a J-beta primer mix, a second PCR proceeded for 7 to 11 cycles. TCRdb recomputed calls from the 5' RACE reads with MiXCR, one row per CDR3 protein. The data hold fewer than 800,000 distinct CDR3 sequences, with 45% to 50% observed a single time. Sequencing was done on a sample of blood. The receptors were sampled from a woman aged 60-70 years in good health.

This sequence joins TRBV14 and TRBJ1-2; no definite D call. The germline gives CDR1 SGHDN, CDR2 FVKESK. The CDR3 is 14 residues long. The V end was cut by 4 bases, the J end by 0 bases, with 9 bases between. CDR3 nucleotide sequence: TGTGCCAGCAGCCCGGACCTATCTAACTATGGCTACACCTTC. Its protein is CASSPDLSNYGYTF. Supplemented by reference TRBV14 and TRBJ1-2, the full variable domain reads EAGVTQFPSHSVIEKGQTVTLRCDPISGHDNLYWYRRVMGKEIKFLLHFVKESKQDESGMPNNRFLAERTGGTYSTLKVQPAELEDSGVYFCASSPDLSNYGYTFGSGTRLTVV.

This clonotype has more than one count but fewer than ten. The V and J genes are TRBV29-1 and TRBJ1-2, with D unresolved. The V gene's germline CDR1 is SQVTM and CDR2 ANQGSEA. The CDR3 is made up of 11 amino acids. DNA of the CDR3: TGCAGTTCGGACGGACCCTATGGCTACACCTTC. It translates to CSSDGPYGYTF.

This rearrangement joins TRBV15 to TRBJ2-5; D uncertain. Germline V gene lookup returns CDR1 LNHNV and CDR2 YYDKDF (reference sequence). Trimming took 5 bases from V and 0 from J, leaving 7 bases between them. This CDR3 region has 13 residues. This chain's CDR3 is CATSPANQETQYF. The CDR3 DNA follows: TGTGCCACCAGCCCAGCCAACCAAGAGACCCAGTACTTC.

The gene calls are TRBV7-3 and TRBJ2-3; D is undetermined. The V and J ends lost 1 base and 1 base respectively, with 12 bases between them. CDR3 length: 16 amino acids. The germline CDR1 and CDR2 sequences are SGHTA and FQGTGA. CDR3 sequence: CASSLRAPARTDTQYF. CDR3 DNA: TGTGCCAGCAGCTTAAGGGCGCCGGCCCGCACAGATACGCAGTATTTT.

This chain joins TRBV7-2 and TRBJ1-1; maybe TRBD1 (6 bases). The V end lost 1 base, the J end lost 0 bases, and 9 bases lay between the germline ends. The CDR3 runs 15 residues. Germline assignment: CDR1 SGHTA and CDR2 FQGNSA. The chain's CDR3 is CASSLVGGVNTEAFF. DNA of the CDR3: TGTGCCAGCAGCTTAGTGGGGGGCGTGAACACTGAAGCTTTCTTT.

With regard to this clonotype: An end of the junction does not agree with germline; a read error may underlie this. This rearrangement joins TRBV7-7 to TRBJ2-1; TRBD2 aligns across 10 bases. The germline V gene has CDR1 SSHAT and CDR2 FNYEAQ (reference sequence). The CDR3 runs to 17 residues. The CDR3 is CASSLVVASGSSNEQFF. CDR3 nucleotide sequence: TGTGCTAGCAGCTTAGTGGTAGCTAGCGGGAGTTCAAATGAGCAGTTCTTC.

The chain employs TRBV7-9 and TRBJ1-2, with 12 bases that match TRBD1. With 5 bases clipped from V and 8 bases from J, the junction kept 9 bases outside the gene matches. This CDR3 has 15 residues. CDR1 is SEHNR, CDR2 FQNEAQ, per germline (reference sequence). The CDR3 is CASSNTGTGGRGYTF. The CDR3 DNA is TGTGCCAGCAGCAACACCGGGACAGGGGGCCGGGGCTACACCTTC.

The table lists this clonotype with a few counts. The rearrangement joins TRBV7-2 to TRBJ2-7, with a possible D match to TRBD2 (6 bases). Between the trimmed V and J ends, which lost 5 bases and 4 bases, there was a span of 21 bases. Germline CDR1 reads SGHTA; CDR2 reads FQGNSA. The CDR3 is 16 residues long. Here the CDR3 DNA reads TGTGCCAGCAGCCTCAGCCCCCGGAGGGTAGAGTACGAGCAGTACTTC. Amino acids: CASSLSPRRVEYEQYF.

The rearrangement uses TRBV7-9 and TRBJ1-4; 8 bases match TRBD1. Germline trimming cut 5 bases from V and 2 bases from J; bases unmatched to any gene: 10. This CDR3 has 17 amino acids. CDR1 and CDR2 (germline): SEHNR, FQNEAQ (reference sequence). The CDR3 region is CASSRNDRGSTNEKLFF. The DNA for the CDR3 is TGTGCCAGCAGCCGGAATGACAGGGGTTCGACTAATGAAAAACTGTTTTTT.

The chain recombines TRBV3-1 with TRBJ1-1; D ambiguous. Germline CDR1 is LGHDT and CDR2 is YNNKEL (reference sequence). Deletions cut 0 bases from V and 1 base from J, with 12 bases between. CDR3 size: 16 residues. The CDR3 DNA follows: TGTGCCAGCAGCCAAGACTCCGGGCTTTCGAACACTGAAGCTTTCTTT. It encodes CASSQDSGLSNTEAFF.

The gene calls are TRBV10-3 and TRBJ1-2, with 10 bases identical to TRBD1. This CDR3 contains 17 residues. Germline assignment: CDR1 ENHRY and CDR2 SYGVKD. V was pared by 3 bases and J by 4 bases, with 11 bases of the junction left unmatched. The CDR3 DNA is TGTGCCATCAGTGAATTATCGTTGGGACAGGGGCTCTATGGCTACACCTTC. Translated: CAISELSLGQGLYGYTF.

As concerns this clonotype: One end of the junction fails to match germline, which may point to a read error. This chain connects TRBV25-1 to TRBJ2-6; TRBD2 is a possible D gene (6 bases). The CDR3 runs 13 residues. Germline V lookup: CDR1 MGHDK, CDR2 SYGVNS. Here the CDR3 reads CASSEGEADVLTF. CDR3 nucleotide sequence: TGTGCCAGCAGTGAAGGGGAGGCCGACGTCCTGACTTTC.

The chain couples TRBV4-2 to TRBJ2-5; tentative D call: TRBD2 (5 bases). The germline V gene has CDR1 LGHNA and CDR2 YNFKEQ. The CDR3 runs to 15 residues. Trimming left V 1 base short and J 3 bases short, with 12 bases between. The CDR3 region has the DNA TGTGCCAGCAGCCAAGGGGAGATTCCGGAAGAGACCCAGTACTTC. It codes for CASSQGEIPEETQYF.

This clonotype turned up a few times. The rearrangement uses TRBV20-1 and TRBJ2-3; TRBD2 is a possible D gene (5 bases). The CDR3 extends over 13 amino acids. The ends were cut back, 5 bases at V and 0 bases at J, with 9 bases in the middle. Germline assignment: CDR1 DFQATT and CDR2 SNEGSKA (reference sequence). The CDR3 protein is CSAGRTSTDTQYF. CDR3 coding DNA: TGCAGTGCTGGACGGACTAGCACAGATACGCAGTATTTT.

The chain is built from TRBV20-1 and TRBJ2-1; D is unclear. CDR1 and CDR2 from the germline V gene are DFQATT and SNEGSKA (reference sequence). The V gene lost 0 bases and the J gene lost 0 bases, with 9 bases spanning the gap. The CDR3 runs 15 residues. This CDR3 reads CSARDSRASYNEQFF. The CDR3 DNA is TGCAGTGCTAGAGATTCTCGAGCCTCCTACAATGAGCAGTTCTTC.

V gene TRBV7-3 combines with J gene TRBJ2-1, with a tentative D call TRBD2 (6 bases). Germline V gives CDR1 SGHTA, CDR2 FQGTGA. Trimming took off 4 bases at V and 8 bases at J, with 18 bases between the two ends. CDR3 size: 15 residues. CDR3 coding DNA: TGTGCCAGCAGCTCGACTCCCGGCGGGGCGTATGAGCAGTTCTTC. Amino acid sequence: CASSSTPGGAYEQFF. Using reference TRBV7-3 and TRBJ2-1 for the parts outside the CDR3, the full variable domain is GAGVSQTPSNKVTEKGKYVELRCDPISGHTALYWYRQSLGQGPEFLIYFQGTGAADDSGLPNDRFFAVRPEGSVSTLKIQRTERGDSAVYLCASSSTPGGAYEQFFGPGTRLTVL.

This clonotype was seen more than once but under ten times. This rearrangement joins TRBV6-2 or TRBV6-3 to TRBJ2-1; TRBD2 matches 7 bases. CDR3 length: 16 residues. With 2 bases clipped from V and 7 bases from J, the junction kept 11 bases outside the gene matches. Germline CDR1 reads MNHEY; CDR2 reads SVGEGT. CDR3 loop: CASSYGDFRGENEQFF. Here the CDR3 DNA reads TGTGCCAGCAGTTACGGGGACTTTCGGGGGGAGAATGAGCAGTTCTTC.

This CDR3 is CASSLVGLAGANEQFF. The CDR3 DNA reads as TGTGCCAGCAGCTTAGTTGGGCTAGCGGGAGCCAATGAGCAGTTCTTC. The chain recombines TRBV7-9 with TRBJ2-1; TRBD2 agrees at 10 bases. V lost 1 base to trimming and J lost 6 bases; unmatched junction nucleotides: 6. Germline V gene sequence: CDR1 SEHNR, CDR2 FQNEAQ (reference sequence). CDR3 size: 16 residues. Supplemented by reference TRBV7-9 and TRBJ2-1, the full variable domain reads DTGVSQNPRHKITKRGQNVTFRCDPISEHNRLYWYRQTLGQGPEFLTYFQNEAQLEKSRLLSDRFSAERPKGSFSTLEIQRTEQGDSAMYLCASSLVGLAGANEQFFGPGTRLTVL.

This clonotype was counted a single time. The chain has TRBV6-6 and TRBJ1-6; 10 bases match TRBD1. The junction had 2 bases not matched to a gene; V was cut back by 7 bases and J by 5 bases. Germline V gene lookup returns CDR1 MNHNY and CDR2 SVGAGI (reference sequence). There are 14 residues in the CDR3. The CDR3 reads CASKDRGDNSPLHF. The CDR3 nucleotides read TGTGCCAGCAAGGACAGGGGGGATAATTCACCCCTCCACTTT.

This clonotype was picked up many times. The chain employs TRBV10-3 and TRBJ2-1; no definite D call. Germline V gene lookup returns CDR1 ENHRY and CDR2 SYGVKD. The CDR3 loop spans 14 amino acids. V shed 0 bases and J shed 5 bases, with 8 bases lying between them. The CDR3 DNA reads TGTGCCATCAGTGAGTCGGGGATTAACAATGAGCAGTTCTTC. Encoded protein: CAISESGINNEQFF.

The chain recombines TRBV5-1 with TRBJ2-5; the D is unclear. The V end lost 0 bases, the J end lost 5 bases, and 5 bases lay between the germline ends. This CDR3 contains 12 residues. Germline loops: CDR1 SGHRS, CDR2 YFSETQ. DNA for the CDR3: TGCGCCAGCAGCTTGGAGGTGGAGACCCAGTACTTC. It yields the protein CASSLEVETQYF.

The V and J genes are TRBV18 and TRBJ1-2; D possibly corresponds to TRBD1 (6 bases). CDR1 and CDR2 from the germline V gene are KGHSH and LQKENI. The CDR3 consists of 17 residues. Trimming stripped 1 base from V and 4 bases from J, with 19 bases between. CDR3 coding DNA: TGTGCCAGCTCACCACTAACGGGCCCCGGGGGCCTCTATGGCTACACCTTC. Translated: CASSPLTGPGGLYGYTF.

The chain carries TRBV4-2 and TRBJ2-3; TRBD2 aligns across 14 bases. Per the germline V gene, CDR1 is LGHNA and CDR2 is YNFKEQ. V dropped 4 bases and J dropped 2; count of bases not matched to a gene: 11. CDR3 size: 19 residues. The CDR3 is CASSRGTSGSGGVTDTQYF. Here the CDR3 DNA reads TGTGCCAGCAGCCGAGGGACTAGCGGGAGTGGCGGGGTCACAGATACGCAGTATTTT.